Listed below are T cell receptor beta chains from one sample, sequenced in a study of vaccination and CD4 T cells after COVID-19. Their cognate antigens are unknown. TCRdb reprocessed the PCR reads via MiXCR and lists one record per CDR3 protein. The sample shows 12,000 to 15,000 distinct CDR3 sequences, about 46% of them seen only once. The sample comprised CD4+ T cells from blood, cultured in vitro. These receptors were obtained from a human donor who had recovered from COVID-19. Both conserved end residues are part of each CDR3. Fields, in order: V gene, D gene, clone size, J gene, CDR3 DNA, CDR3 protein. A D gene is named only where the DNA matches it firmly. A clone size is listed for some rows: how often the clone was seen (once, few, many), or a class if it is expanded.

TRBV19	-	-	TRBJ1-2	TGTGCCAGTAGTATAGCCAGTACTAACTATGGCTACACCTTC	CASSIASTNYGYTF
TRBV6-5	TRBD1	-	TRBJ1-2	TGTGCCAGCAGTTACCACGGGACAGGGGAGGGTGGCTACACCTTC	CASSYHGTGEGGYTF
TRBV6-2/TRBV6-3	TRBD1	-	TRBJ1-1	TGTGCCAGCAGTTACCCCGGGACAGGGAGGACTGAAGCTTTCTTT	CASSYPGTGRTEAFF
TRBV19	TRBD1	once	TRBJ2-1	TGTGCCAGTAGTGCTCAACAGGGGGCAGGGAATGAGCAGTTCTTC	CASSAQQGAGNEQFF
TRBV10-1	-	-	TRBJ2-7	TGCGCCAGCAGTGAAAGGACAAGGGGCCTTGAGCAGTACTTC	CASSERTRGLEQYF
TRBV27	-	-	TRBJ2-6	TGTGCCAGCAGTTTTCTGGAATCTGGGGCCAACGTCCTGACTTTC	CASSFLESGANVLTF
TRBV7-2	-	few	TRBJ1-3	TGTGCCAGCAGCGTCGGCTCTGAGTTTGCCATATATTTT	CASSVGSEFAIYF
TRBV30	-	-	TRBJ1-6	TGTGTCATGTCGACTCAGGCGGATTCACCCCTCCACTTT	CVMSTQADSPLHF
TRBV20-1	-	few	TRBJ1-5	TGCAGTGCTAGACCGGGGGGCAGCTACTCTCAGCCCCAGCATTTT	CSARPGGSYSQPQHF
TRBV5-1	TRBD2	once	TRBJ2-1	TGCGCCAGCAGCGGGGGGGTAGGGAATGAGCAGTTCTTC	CASSGGVGNEQFF
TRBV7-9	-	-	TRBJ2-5	TGTGCCAGCAGCCGGGGACCTAGGGAGACCCAGTACTTC	CASSRGPRETQYF
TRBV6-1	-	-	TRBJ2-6	TGTGCCAGCAGTACATTCAACGTCCTGACTTTC	CASSTFNVLTF
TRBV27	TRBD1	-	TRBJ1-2	TGTGCCAGCAGTGAAAGACAGGGGAGCTATGGCTACACCTTC	CASSERQGSYGYTF
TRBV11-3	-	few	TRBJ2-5	TGTGCCAGCAGCTTAAGGCAAGAGACCCAGTACTTC	CASSLRQETQYF
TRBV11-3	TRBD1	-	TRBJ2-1	TGTGCCAGCAGGGGGACAGGGAGCTCCTACAATGAGCAGTTCTTC	CASRGTGSSYNEQFF
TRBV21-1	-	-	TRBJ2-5	TGTGCCAGCAGCACCCGGGACAGGTCCTGTCAAGAGACCCAGTACTTC	CASSTRDRSCQETQYF
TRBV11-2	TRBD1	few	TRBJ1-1	TGTGCCAGCACCGATGTGAGGGGGCGGGGTGAAGCTTTCTTT	CASTDVRGRGEAFF
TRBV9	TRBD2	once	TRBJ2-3	TGTGCCAGCAGCGTAGGTACTAGCGGTGATACGCAGTATTTT	CASSVGTSGDTQYF
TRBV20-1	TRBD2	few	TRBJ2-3	TGCAGTGCCCGCGGGACTAGCGGGGGGCGAGATACGCAGTATTTT	CSARGTSGGRDTQYF
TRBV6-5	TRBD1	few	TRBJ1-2	TGTGCCAGCAGTTACTCGGACAGGGCTGGGGGCTACACCTTC	CASSYSDRAGGYTF
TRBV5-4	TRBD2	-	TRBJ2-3	TGTGCCAGCAGCTTGATTGGACTAGCGGGCACAGATACGCAGTATTTT	CASSLIGLAGTDTQYF
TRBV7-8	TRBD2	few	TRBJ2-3	TGTGCCAGCAGCTTAGCGGGTCGGCTAGCGGGGTTCACAGATACGCAGTATTTT	CASSLAGRLAGFTDTQYF
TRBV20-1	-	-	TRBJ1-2	TGCAGTGCGCCCCCTCGGGATGGGGGGAATGGCTACACCTTC	CSAPPRDGGNGYTF